The text below deals with one T cell receptor beta chain. The data were taken from a study of blood T cell repertoires in COVID-19. For the study at large: PBMCs, B-cell-depleted T cells, or T cells provided the cDNA or gDNA that made up the material.

The CDR3 length is 16 residues. CDR1 and CDR2 from the germline V gene are KGHSH and LQKENI. The ends were cut back, 6 bases at V and 1 base at J, with 16 bases in the middle. Data came from immunoSEQ multiplex PCR; TCRdb stores just in-frame clones and leaves some out. The table lists more than 95,000 clones, roughly 69% of them singletons. The chain carries TRBV18 and TRBJ2-1; D may be TRBD1 (5 bases). The sequence was obtained from a woman aged 70-85 years with acute or convalescent COVID-19. The sample consisted of peripheral blood. CDR3 in DNA: TGTGCCAGCTCTTACGGGCCAAGGGGATCCTACAATGAGCAGTTCTTC. Translated: CASSYGPRGSYNEQFF.